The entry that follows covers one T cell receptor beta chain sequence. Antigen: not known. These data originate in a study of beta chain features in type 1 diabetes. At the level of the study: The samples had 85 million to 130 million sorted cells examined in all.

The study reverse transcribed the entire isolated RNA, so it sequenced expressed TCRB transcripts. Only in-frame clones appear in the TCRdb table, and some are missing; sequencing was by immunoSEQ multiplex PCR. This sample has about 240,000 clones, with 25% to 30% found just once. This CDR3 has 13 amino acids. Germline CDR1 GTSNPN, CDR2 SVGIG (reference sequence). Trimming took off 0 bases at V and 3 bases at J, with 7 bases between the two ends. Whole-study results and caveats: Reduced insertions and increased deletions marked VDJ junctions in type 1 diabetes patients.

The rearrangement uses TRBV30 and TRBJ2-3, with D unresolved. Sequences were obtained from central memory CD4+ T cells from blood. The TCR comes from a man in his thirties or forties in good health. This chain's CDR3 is CAWSVQQTDTQYF. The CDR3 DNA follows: TGTGCCTGGAGTGTACAGCAGACAGATACGCAGTATTTT.